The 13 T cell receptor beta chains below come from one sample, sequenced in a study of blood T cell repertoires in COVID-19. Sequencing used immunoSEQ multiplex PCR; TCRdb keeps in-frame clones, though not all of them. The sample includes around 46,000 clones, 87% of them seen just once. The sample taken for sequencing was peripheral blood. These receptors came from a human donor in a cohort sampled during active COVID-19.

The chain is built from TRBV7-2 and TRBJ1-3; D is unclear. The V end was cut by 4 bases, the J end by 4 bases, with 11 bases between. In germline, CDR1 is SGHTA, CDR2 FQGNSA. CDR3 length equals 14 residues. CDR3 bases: TGTGCCAGCAGCTCAAGGGAGGCGGGAAACACCATATATTTT. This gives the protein CASSSREAGNTIYF. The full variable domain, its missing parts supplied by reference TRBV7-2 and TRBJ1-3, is GAGVSQSPSNKVTEKGKDVELRCDPISGHTALYWYRQSLGQGLEFLIYFQGNSAPDKSGLPSDRFSAERTGGSVSTLTIQRTQQEDSAVYLCASSSREAGNTIYFGEGSWLTVV.

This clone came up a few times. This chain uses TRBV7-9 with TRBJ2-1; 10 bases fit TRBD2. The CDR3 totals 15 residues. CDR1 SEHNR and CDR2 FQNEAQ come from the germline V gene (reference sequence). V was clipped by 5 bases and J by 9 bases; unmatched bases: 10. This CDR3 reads CASSPAASGSLEQFF. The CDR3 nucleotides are TGTGCCAGCAGCCCGGCAGCTAGCGGGAGTCTTGAGCAGTTCTTC.

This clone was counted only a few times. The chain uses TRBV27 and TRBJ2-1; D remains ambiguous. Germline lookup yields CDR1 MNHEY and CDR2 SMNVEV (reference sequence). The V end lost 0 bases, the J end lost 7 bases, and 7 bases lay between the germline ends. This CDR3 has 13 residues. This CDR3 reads CASSLSHRNEQFF. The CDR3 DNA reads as TGTGCCAGCAGTTTATCTCACAGAAATGAGCAGTTCTTC.

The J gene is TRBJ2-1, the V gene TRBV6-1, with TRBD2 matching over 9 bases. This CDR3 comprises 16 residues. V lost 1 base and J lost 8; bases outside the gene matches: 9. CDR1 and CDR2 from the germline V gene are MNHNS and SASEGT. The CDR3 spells CASSEVIAGAYDEQFF. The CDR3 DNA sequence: TGTGCCAGCAGTGAAGTAATAGCGGGGGCTTATGATGAGCAGTTCTTC.

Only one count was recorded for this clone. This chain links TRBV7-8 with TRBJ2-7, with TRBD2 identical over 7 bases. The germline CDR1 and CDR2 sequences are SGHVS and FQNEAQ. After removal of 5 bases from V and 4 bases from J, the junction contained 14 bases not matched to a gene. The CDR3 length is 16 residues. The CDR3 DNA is TGTGCCAGCAGCCCCCCGGCGGGAGTACATCATTACGAGCAGTACTTC. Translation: CASSPPAGVHHYEQYF.

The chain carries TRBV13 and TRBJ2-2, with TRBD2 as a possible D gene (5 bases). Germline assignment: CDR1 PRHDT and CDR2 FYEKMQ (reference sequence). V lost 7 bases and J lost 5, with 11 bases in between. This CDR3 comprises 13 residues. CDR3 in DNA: TGTGCCAGCACCTTTAGCGTGACCGGGGAGCTGTTTTTT. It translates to CASTFSVTGELFF.

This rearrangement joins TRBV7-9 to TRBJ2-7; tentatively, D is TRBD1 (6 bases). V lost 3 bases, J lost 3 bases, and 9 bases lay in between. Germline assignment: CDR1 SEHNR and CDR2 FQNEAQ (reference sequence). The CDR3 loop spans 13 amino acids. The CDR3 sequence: CASSFGQSYEQYF. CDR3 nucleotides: TGTGCCAGCAGCTTTGGACAGAGCTACGAGCAGTACTTC.

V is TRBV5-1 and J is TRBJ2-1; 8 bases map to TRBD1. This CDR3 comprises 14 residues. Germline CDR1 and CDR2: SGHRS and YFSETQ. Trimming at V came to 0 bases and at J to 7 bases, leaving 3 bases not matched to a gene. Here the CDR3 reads CASSLGQGWNEQFF. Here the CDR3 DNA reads TGCGCCAGCAGCTTGGGACAGGGGTGGAATGAGCAGTTCTTC. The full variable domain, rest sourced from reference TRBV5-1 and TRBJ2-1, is KAGVTQTPRYLIKTRGQQVTLSCSPISGHRSVSWYQQTPGQGLQFLFEYFSETQRNKGNFPGRFSGRQFSNSRSEMNVSTLELGDSALYLCASSLGQGWNEQFFGPGTRLTVL.

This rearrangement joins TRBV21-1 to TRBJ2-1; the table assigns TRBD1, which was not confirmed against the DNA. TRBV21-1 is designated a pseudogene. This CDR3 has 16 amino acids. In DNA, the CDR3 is TGTGCCAGCAGCAGTCGTAGGGACAGGGCTTACAATGAGCAGTTCTTC. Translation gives CASSSRRDRAYNEQFF.

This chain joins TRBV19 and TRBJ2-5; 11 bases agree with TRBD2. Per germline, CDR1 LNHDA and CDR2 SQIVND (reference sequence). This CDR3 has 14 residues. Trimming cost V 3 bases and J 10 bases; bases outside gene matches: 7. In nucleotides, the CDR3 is TGTGCCAGTAGTATGGGTAGCGGGAGGGCCGACCAGTACTTC. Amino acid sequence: CASSMGSGRADQYF.

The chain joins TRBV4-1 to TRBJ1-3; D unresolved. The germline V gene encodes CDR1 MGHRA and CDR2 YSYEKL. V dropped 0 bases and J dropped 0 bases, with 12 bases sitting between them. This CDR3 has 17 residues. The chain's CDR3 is CASSQDETSRSGNTIYF. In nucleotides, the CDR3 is TGCGCCAGCAGCCAAGATGAAACTTCTCGCTCTGGAAACACCATATATTTT.

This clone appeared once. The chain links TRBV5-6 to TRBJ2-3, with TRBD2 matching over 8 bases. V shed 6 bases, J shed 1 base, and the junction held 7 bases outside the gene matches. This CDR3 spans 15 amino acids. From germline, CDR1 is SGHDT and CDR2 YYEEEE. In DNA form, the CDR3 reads TGTGCCAGCAACCCGGGGGGGGGCCGCACAGATACGCAGTATTTT. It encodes CASNPGGGRTDTQYF.

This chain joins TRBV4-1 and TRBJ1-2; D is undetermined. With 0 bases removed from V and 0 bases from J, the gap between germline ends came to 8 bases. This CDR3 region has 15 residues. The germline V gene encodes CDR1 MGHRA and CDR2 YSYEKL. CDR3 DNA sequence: TGCGCCAGCAGCCAAGATAGTGAAACTAACTATGGCTACACCTTC. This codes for CASSQDSETNYGYTF.